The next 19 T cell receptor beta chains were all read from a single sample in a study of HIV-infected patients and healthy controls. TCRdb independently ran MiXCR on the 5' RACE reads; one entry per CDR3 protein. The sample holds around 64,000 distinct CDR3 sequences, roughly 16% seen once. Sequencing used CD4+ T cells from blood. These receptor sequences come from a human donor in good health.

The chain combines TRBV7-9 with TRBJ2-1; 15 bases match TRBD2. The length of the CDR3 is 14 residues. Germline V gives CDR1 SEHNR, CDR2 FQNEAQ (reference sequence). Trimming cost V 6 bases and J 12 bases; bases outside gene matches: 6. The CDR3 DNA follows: TGTGCCAGCAGTCGCGGACTAGCGGGGGGGATGCAGTTCTTC. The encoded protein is CASSRGLAGGMQFF.

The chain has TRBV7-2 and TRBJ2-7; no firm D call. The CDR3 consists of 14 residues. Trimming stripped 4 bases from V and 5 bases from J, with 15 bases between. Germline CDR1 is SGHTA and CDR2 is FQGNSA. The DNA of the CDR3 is TGTGCCAGCAGCTCACCAACACCTAAAGACGAGCAGTACTTC. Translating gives CASSSPTPKDEQYF. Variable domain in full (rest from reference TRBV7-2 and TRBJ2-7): GAGVSQSPSNKVTEKGKDVELRCDPISGHTALYWYRQSLGQGLEFLIYFQGNSAPDKSGLPSDRFSAERTGGSVSTLTIQRTQQEDSAVYLCASSSPTPKDEQYFGPGTRLTVT.

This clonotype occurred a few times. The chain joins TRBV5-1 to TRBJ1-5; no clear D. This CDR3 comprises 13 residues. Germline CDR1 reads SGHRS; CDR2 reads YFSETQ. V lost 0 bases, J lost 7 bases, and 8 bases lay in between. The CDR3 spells CASSLVPGQPQHF. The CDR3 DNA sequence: TGCGCCAGCAGCTTGGTTCCGGGACAGCCCCAGCATTTT.

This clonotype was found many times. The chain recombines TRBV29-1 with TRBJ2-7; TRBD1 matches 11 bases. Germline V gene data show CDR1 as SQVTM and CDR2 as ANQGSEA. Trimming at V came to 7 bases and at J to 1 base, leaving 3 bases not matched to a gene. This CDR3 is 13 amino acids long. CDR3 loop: CSGGQGASYEQYF. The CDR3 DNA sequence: TGCAGCGGAGGACAGGGGGCTTCCTACGAGCAGTACTTC.

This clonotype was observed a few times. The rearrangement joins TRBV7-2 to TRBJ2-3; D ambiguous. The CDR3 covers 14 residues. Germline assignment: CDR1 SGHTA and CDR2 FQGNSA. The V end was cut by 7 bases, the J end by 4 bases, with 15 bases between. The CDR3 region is CASTPYRTPDTQYF. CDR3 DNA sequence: TGTGCCAGCACCCCTTATCGGACCCCAGATACGCAGTATTTT.

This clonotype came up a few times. The CDR3 nucleotides read TGTGCCAGCCGCGGGGGGGCCTACGAGCAGTACTTC. Translation: CASRGGAYEQYF. V and J are TRBV18 and TRBJ2-7, with TRBD2 matching 9 bases. V lost 8 bases to trimming and J lost 2 bases; unmatched junction nucleotides: 1. This CDR3 contains 12 residues. Germline V gene data show CDR1 as KGHSH and CDR2 as LQKENI.

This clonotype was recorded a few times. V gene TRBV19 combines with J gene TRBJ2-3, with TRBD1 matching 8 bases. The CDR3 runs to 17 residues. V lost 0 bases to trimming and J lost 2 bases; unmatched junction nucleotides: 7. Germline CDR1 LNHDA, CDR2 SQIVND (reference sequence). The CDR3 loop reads CASSIETGTGATDTQYF. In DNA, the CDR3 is TGTGCCAGTAGTATAGAAACTGGGACAGGAGCCACAGATACGCAGTATTTT.

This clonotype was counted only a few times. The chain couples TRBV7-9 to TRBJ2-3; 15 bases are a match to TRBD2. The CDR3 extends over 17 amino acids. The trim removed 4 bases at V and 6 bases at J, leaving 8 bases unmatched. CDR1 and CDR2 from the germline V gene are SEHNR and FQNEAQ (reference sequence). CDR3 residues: CASSSWTSGRARDTQYF. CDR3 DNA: TGTGCCAGCAGCTCGTGGACTAGCGGGAGGGCCAGGGATACGCAGTATTTT.

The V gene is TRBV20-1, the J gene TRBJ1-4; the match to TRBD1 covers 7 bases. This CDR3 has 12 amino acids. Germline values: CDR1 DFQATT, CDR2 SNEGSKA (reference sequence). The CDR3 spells CRAVGGEEKLFF. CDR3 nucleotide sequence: TGCAGGGCGGTAGGGGGCGAGGAAAAACTGTTTTTT.

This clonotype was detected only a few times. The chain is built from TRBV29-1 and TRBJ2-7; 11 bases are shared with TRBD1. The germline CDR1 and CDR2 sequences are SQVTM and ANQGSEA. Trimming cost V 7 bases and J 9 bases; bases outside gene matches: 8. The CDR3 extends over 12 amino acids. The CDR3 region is CSGGTGGKVQYF. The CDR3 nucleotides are TGCAGCGGCGGGACAGGGGGTAAAGTGCAGTACTTC.

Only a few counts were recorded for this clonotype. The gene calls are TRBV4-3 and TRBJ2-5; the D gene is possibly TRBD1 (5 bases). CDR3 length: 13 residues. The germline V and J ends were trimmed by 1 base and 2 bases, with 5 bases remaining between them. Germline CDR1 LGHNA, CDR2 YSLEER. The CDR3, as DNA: TGCGCCAGCAGCCAAGGACAGCAAGAGACCCAGTACTTC. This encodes CASSQGQQETQYF.

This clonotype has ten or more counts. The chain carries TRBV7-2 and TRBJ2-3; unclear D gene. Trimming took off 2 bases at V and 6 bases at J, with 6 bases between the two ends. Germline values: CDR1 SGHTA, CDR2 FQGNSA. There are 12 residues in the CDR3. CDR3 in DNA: TGTGCCAGCAGCTTACGGTCGGATACGCAGTATTTT. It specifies CASSLRSDTQYF.

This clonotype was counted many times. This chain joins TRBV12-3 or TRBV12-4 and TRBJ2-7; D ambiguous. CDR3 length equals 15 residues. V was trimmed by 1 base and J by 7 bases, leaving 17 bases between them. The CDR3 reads CASSLGRIRAGEQYF. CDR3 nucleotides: TGTGCCAGCAGTTTAGGTCGTATAAGGGCTGGAGAGCAGTACTTC.

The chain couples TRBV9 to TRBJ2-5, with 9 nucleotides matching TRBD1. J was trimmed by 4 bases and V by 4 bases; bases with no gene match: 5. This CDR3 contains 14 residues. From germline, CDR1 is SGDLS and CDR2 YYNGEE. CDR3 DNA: TGTGCCAGCAGCCCCCTGACAGGGGGAGAGACCCAGTACTTC. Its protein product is CASSPLTGGETQYF.

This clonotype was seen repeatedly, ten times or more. The CDR3 coding sequence is TGTGCCAGCAGGAGGGGACAGTCGACCTACGAGCAGTACTTC. Translation: CASRRGQSTYEQYF. This chain joins TRBV2 and TRBJ2-7; 7 bases are shared with TRBD1. Germline assignment: CDR1 SNHLY and CDR2 FYNNEI. CDR3 size: 14 residues. V was pared by 6 bases and J by 2 bases, with 7 bases of the junction left unmatched.

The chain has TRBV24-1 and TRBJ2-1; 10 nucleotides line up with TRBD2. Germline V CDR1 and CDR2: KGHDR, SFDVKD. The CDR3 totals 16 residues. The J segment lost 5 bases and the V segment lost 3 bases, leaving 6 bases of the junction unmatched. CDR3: CATSDNGLAENNEQFF. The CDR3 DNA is TGTGCCACCAGTGATAACGGACTAGCGGAAAACAATGAGCAGTTCTTC.

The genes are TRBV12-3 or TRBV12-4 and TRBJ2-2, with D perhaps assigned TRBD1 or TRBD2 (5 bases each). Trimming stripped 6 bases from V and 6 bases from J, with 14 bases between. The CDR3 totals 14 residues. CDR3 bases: TGTGCCAGCAGATCACTCTCGGGGCCCGGGGAGCTGTTTTTT. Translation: CASRSLSGPGELFF.

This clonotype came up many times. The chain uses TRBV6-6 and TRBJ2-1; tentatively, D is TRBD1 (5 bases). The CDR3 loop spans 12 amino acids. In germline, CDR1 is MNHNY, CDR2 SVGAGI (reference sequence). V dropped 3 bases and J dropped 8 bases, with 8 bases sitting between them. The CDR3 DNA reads TGTGCCAGCAGTTATCAGGGCGATGAGCAGTTCTTC. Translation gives CASSYQGDEQFF.

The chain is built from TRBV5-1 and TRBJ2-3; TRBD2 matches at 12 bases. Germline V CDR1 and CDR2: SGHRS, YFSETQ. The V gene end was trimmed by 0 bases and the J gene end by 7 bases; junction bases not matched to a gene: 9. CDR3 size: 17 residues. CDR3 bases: TGCGCCAGCAGCTTGGGGGAGACTAGCGGGAGTTCATATACGCAGTATTTT. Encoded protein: CASSLGETSGSSYTQYF. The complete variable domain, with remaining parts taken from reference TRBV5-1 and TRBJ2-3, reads KAGVTQTPRYLIKTRGQQVTLSCSPISGHRSVSWYQQTPGQGLQFLFEYFSETQRNKGNFPGRFSGRQFSNSRSEMNVSTLELGDSALYLCASSLGETSGSSYTQYFGPGTRLTVL.